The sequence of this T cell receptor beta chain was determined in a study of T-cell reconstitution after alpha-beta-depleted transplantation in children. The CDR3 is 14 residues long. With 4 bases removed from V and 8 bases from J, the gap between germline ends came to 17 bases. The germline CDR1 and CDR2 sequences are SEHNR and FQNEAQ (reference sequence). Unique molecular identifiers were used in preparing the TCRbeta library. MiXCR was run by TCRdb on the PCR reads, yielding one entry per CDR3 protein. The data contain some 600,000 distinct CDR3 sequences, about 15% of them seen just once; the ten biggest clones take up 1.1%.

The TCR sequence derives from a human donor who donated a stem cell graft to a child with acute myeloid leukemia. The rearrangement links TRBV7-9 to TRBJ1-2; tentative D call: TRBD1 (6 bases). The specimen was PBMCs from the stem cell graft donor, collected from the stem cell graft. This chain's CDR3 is CASSSTGAVDGYTF. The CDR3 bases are TGTGCCAGCAGCTCTACGGGGGCGGTGGACGGCTACACCTTC. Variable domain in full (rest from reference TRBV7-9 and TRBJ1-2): DTGVSQNPRHKITKRGQNVTFRCDPISEHNRLYWYRQTLGQGPEFLTYFQNEAQLEKSRLLSDRFSAERPKGSFSTLEIQRTEQGDSAMYLCASSSTGAVDGYTFGSGTRLTVV.